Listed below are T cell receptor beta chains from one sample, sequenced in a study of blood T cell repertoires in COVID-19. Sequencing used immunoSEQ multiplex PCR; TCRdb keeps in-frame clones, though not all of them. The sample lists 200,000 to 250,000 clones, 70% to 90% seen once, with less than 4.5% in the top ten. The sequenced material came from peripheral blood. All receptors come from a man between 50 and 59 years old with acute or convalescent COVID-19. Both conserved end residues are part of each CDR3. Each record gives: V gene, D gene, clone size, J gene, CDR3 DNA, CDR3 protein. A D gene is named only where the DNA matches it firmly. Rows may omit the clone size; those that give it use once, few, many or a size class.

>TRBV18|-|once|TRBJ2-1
TGTGCCAGCTCACCACCTACCGGGGTAGGGCAGTTCTTC
CASSPPTGVGQFF
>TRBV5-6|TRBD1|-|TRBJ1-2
TGTGCCAGCAATAGACAGGGTGGCTATGGCTACACCTTC
CASNRQGGYGYTF
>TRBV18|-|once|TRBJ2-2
TGTGCCAGCTCACCGCGCCAGGGTGAAGGCACCGGGGAGCTGTTTTTT
CASSPRQGEGTGELFF
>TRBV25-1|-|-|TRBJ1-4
TGTGCCAGCAGGGCAGCAGGTCTTGGAGAAAAACTGTTTTTT
CASRAAGLGEKLFF
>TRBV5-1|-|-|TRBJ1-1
TGCGCCAGCAGCTTTTTTCAGGGTTCAGACCTGAACACTGAAGCTTTCTTT
CASSFFQGSDLNTEAFF
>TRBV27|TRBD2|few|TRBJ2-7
TGTGCCAGCAGTACACAATGGACTAGCTACGAGCAGTACTTC
CASSTQWTSYEQYF
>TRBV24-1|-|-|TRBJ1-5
TGTGCCACCAGTGATTCAACAGGGAATCAGCCCCAGCATTTT
CATSDSTGNQPQHF
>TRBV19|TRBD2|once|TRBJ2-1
TGTGCCAGTAGTATGGGCGGGAGCTCCTACAATGAGCAGTTCTTC
CASSMGGSSYNEQFF
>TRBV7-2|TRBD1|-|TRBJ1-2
TGTGCCAGCAGCTTAGCCGACAGGGGAAACTATGGCTACACCTTC
CASSLADRGNYGYTF
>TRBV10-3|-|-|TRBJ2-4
TGTGCCATCAGTGAAGGGGCTGGAGTCACCTCAGCCAAAAACATTCAGTACTTC
CAISEGAGVTSAKNIQYF
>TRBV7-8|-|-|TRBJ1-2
TGTGCCAGCAGCCTCTACTCCTATGGCTACACCTTC
CASSLYSYGYTF
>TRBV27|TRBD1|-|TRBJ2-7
TGTGCCAGCTGGGGGACAGGGAGCTCCTACGAGCAGTACTTC
CASWGTGSSYEQYF
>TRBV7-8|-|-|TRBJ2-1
TGTGCCAGCAGCTTAGCGAGCCGCGTAAGCTCCTACAATGAGCAGTTCTTC
CASSLASRVSSYNEQFF
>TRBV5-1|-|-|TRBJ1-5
TGCGCCAGCAGCCCGGGGGGGCAGGGGCATCAGCCCCAGCATTTT
CASSPGGQGHQPQHF
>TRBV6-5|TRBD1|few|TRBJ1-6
TGTGCCAGCAGTTATCAGGGGGCGGTTGATTCACCCCTCCACTTT
CASSYQGAVDSPLHF
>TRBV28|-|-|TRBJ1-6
TGTGCCAGCAGGGGACGGAGTATGAGGGGGCCCCTCCACTTT
CASRGRSMRGPLHF
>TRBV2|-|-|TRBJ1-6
TGTGCCAGCAGTGAATCCACGGTTAATTCACCCCTCCACTTT
CASSESTVNSPLHF
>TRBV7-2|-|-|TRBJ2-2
TGTGCCAGCAGCCTCCGGGACACCGACTACCCAAGGACCGGGGAGCTGTTTTTT
CASSLRDTDYPRTGELFF
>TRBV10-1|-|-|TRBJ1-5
TGCGCCAGCAGTGCAGGGCACAATCAGCCCCAGCATTTT
CASSAGHNQPQHF
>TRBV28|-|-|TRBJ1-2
TGTGCCAGCACTAACTGGGGGGACGCCTATGGCTACACCTTC
CASTNWGDAYGYTF
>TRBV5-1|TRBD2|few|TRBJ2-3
TGCGCCAGCAGCTTGGCCTCAGCGGGAGTTACAGATACGCAGTATTTT
CASSLASAGVTDTQYF
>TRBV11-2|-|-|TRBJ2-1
TGTGCCAGCAGCTCTTCCGGGACAGAGCAGTTCTTC
CASSSSGTEQFF
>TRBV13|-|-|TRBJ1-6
TGTGCCAGCAGCTATAAGACTGATTATAATTCACCCCTCCACTTT
CASSYKTDYNSPLHF
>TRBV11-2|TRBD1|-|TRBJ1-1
TGTGCCAGCAGCCCTAGGGTGGGGACAGATGAAGCTTTCTTT
CASSPRVGTDEAFF
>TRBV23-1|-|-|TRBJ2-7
TGCGCCAGCAGCCCGCCCCAGGGGATCTCCTACGAGCAGTACTTC
CASSPPQGISYEQYF
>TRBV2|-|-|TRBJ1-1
TGTGCCAGCTGGCACATTGAAGCTTTCTTT
CASWHIEAFF
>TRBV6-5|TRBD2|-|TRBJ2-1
TGTGCCATACTCACGGGCGGGAGCTACAATGAGCAGTTCTTC
CAILTGGSYNEQFF
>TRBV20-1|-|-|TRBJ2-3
TGCAGTGCGGGAGCGTTGGATACGCAGTATTTT
CSAGALDTQYF
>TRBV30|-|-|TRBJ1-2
TGTGCCTGGAGTACAGGGTCTCGAGGTGGCTACACCTTC
CAWSTGSRGGYTF
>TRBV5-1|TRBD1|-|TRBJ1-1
TGCGCCAGCAGCTCGACAGGGGAGGGGAACACTGAAGCTTTCTTT
CASSSTGEGNTEAFF
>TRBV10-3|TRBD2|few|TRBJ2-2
TGTGCCATCAGTGTGACGGGACTAGCGGGAGTCGATACCGGGGAGCTGTTTTTT
CAISVTGLAGVDTGELFF
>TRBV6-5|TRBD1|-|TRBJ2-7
TGTGCCAGCAGTCCTCGGACAGGGACACACGAGCAGTACTTC
CASSPRTGTHEQYF
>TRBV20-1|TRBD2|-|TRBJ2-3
TGCAGTGCTAGTGTCCTAGCGGGGGGGTACACAGATACGCAGTATTTT
CSASVLAGGYTDTQYF
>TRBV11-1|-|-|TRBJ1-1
TGTGCCAGCAGCCGACCCAGGGGATTGGTTGAAGCTTTCTTT
CASSRPRGLVEAFF
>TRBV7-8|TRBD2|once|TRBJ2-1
TGTGCCAGCAGCTTAGTTTTGGCGGGGGGGCCCAGGAATGAGCAGTTCTTC
CASSLVLAGGPRNEQFF
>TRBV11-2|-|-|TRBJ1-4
TGTGCCAGCAGCTTAGCCCCTCGGGGTGAAAAACTGTTTTTT
CASSLAPRGEKLFF
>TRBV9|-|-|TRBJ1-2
TGTGCCAGCAGCGGTACTCGACAGGTCATTGTGGGCCATGGCTACACCTTC
CASSGTRQVIVGHGYTF